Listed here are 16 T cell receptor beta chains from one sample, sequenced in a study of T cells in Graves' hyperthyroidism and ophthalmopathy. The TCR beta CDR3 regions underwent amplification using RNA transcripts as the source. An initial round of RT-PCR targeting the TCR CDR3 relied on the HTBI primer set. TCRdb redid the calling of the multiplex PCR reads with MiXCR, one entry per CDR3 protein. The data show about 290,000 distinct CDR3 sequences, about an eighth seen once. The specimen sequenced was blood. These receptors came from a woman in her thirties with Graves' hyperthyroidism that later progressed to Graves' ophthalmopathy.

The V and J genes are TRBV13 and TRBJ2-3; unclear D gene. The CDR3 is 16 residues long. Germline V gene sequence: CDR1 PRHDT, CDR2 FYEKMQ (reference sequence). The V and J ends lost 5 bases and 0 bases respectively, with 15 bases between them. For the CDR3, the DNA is TGTGCCAGCAGCCCCTTCGGGCAGGACAGCACAGATACGCAGTATTTT. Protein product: CASSPFGQDSTDTQYF.

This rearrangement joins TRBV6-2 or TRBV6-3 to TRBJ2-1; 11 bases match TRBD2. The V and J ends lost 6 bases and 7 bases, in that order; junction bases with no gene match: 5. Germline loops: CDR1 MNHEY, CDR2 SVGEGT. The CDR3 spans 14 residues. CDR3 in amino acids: CASRVAGGWNEQFF. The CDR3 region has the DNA TGTGCCAGCAGGGTAGCGGGAGGGTGGAATGAGCAGTTCTTC.

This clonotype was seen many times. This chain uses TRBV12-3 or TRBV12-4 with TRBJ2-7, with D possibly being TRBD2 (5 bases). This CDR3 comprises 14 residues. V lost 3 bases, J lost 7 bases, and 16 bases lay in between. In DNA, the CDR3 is TGTGCCAGCAGTTTGGAGGATCGGTGGTATGAGCAGTACTTC. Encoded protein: CASSLEDRWYEQYF.

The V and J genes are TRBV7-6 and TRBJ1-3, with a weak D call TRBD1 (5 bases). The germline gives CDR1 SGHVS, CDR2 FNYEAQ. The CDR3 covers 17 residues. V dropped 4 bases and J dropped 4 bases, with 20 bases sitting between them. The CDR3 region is CASSSAPARGSGNTIYF. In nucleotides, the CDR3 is TGTGCCAGCAGCTCGGCCCCCGCCCGGGGCTCCGGAAACACCATATATTTT. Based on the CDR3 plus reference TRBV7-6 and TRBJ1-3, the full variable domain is GAGVSQSPRYKVTKRGQDVALRCDPISGHVSLYWYRQALGQGPEFLTYFNYEAQQDKSGLPNDRFSAERPEGSISTLTIQRTEQRDSAMYRCASSSAPARGSGNTIYFGEGSWLTVV.

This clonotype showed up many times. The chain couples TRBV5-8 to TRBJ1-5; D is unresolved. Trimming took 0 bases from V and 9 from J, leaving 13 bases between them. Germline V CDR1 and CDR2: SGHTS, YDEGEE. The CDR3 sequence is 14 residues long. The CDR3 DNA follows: TGTGCCAGCAGCTTGGGCAGTACCATATCGCCCCAGCATTTT. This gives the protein CASSLGSTISPQHF.

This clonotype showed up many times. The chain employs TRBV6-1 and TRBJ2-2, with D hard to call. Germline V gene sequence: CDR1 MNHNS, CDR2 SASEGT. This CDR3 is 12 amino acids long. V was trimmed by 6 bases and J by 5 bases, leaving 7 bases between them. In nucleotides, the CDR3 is TGTGCCAGCAGCGTAGTAACCGGGGAGCTGTTTTTT. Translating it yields CASSVVTGELFF.

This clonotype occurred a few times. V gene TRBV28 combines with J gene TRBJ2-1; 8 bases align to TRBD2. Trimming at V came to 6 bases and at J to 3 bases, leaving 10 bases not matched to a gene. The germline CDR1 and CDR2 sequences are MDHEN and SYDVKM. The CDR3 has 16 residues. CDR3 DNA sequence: TGTGCCAGCAGGGGGGGGGCTAGCGGGTTCTACAATGAGCAGTTCTTC. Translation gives CASRGGASGFYNEQFF.

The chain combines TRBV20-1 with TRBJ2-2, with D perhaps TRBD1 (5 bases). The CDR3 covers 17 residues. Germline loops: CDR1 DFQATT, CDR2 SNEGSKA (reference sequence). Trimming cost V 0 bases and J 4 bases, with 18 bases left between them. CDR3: CSARDPDGAQLTGELFF. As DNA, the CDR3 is TGCAGTGCTAGAGATCCGGATGGGGCTCAACTCACCGGGGAGCTGTTTTTT.

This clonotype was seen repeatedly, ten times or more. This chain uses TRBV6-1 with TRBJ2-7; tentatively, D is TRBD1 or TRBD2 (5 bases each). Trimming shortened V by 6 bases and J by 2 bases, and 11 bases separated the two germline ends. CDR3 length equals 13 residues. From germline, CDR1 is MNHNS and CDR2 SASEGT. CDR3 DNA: TGTGCCAGCAGACCGGGGCCCACCTACGAGCAGTACTTC. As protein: CASRPGPTYEQYF.

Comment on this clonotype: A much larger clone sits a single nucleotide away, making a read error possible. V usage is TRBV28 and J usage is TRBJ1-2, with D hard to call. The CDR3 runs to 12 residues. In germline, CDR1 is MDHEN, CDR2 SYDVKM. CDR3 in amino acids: CASRSGPTGCTF. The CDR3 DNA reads TGTGCCAGCAGATCCGGGCCAACGGGCTGCACCTTC.

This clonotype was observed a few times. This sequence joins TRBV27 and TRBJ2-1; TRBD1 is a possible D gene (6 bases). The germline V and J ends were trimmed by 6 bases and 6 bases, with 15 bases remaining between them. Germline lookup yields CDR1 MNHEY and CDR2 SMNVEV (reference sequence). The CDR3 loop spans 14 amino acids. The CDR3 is CASRHREYRNEQFF. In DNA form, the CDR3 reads TGTGCCAGCAGGCACAGGGAGTATCGCAATGAGCAGTTCTTC.

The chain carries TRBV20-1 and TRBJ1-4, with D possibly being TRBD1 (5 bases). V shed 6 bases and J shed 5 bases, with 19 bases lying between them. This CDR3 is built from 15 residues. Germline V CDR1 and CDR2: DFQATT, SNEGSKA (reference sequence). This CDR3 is CSAINPGPTNEKLFF. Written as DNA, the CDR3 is TGCAGTGCGATAAATCCGGGACCGACAAATGAAAAACTGTTTTTT.

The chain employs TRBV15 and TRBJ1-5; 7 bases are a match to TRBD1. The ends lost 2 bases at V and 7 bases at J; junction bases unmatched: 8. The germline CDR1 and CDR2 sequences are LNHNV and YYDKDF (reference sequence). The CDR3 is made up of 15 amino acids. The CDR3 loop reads CATSRYKGALQPQHF. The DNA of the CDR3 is TGTGCCACCAGCAGATATAAGGGGGCCCTGCAGCCCCAGCATTTT. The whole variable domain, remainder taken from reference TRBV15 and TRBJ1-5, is DAMVIQNPRYQVTQFGKPVTLSCSQTLNHNVMYWYQQKSSQAPKLLFHYYDKDFNNEADTPDNFQSRRPNTSFCFLDIRSPGLGDTAMYLCATSRYKGALQPQHFGDGTRLSIL.

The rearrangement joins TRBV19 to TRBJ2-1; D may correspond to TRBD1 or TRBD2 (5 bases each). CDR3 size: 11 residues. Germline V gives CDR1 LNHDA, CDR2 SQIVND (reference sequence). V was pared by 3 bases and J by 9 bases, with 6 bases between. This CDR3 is CASSIGGEQFF. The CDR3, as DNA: TGTGCCAGTAGTATTGGGGGTGAGCAGTTCTTC.

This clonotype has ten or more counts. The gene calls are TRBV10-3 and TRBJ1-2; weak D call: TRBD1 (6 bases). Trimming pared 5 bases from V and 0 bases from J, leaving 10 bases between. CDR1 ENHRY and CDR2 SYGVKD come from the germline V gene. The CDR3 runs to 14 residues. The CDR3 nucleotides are TGTGCCATCAGTCAGGGGCCTCCTAACTATGGCTACACCTTC. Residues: CAISQGPPNYGYTF.

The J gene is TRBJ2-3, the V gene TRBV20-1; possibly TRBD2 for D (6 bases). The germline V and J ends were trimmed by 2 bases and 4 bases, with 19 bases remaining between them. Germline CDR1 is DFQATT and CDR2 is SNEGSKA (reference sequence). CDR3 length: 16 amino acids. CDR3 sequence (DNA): TGCAGTGCTAGATCCGGGCTGCGGGGCCGACCAGATACGCAGTATTTT. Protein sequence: CSARSGLRGRPDTQYF.